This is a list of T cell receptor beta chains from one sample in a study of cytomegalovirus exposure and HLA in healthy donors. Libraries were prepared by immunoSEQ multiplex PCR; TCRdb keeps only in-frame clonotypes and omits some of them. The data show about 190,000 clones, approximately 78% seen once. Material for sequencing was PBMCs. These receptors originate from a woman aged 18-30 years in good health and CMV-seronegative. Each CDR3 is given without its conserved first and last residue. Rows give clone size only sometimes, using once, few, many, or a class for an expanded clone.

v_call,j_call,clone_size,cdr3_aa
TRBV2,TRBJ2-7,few,ASKVLDSSRNEQY
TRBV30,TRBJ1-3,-,AWSSGPSGNTIY
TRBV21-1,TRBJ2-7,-,ASSKAVAGTSATYEQY
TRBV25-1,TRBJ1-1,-,ASRLQGNTEAF
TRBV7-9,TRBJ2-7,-,ASSLVRGGVYEQY
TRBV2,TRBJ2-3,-,ASSPSTDTQY
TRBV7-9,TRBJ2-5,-,ASSSRDRSPGTQY
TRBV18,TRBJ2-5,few,ASSPRTSGKGRGETQY
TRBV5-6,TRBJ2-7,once,ASSLIPGRGFYEQY
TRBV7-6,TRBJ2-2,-,ASSLEGLTWNTGELF
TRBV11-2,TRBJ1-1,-,ASSFLSNTEAF
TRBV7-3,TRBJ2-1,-,ASSPGGSSYNEQF
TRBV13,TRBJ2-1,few,ASSPGLADMYNEQF
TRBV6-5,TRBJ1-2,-,ASSYYPIDRNYGYT
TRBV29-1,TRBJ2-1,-,SVEGLRGSSYNEQF
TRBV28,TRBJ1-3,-,ASSSLSTRGNTIY
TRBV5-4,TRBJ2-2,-,ASSLAGDVNTGELF
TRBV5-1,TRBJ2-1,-,ASSLEAGDNEQF
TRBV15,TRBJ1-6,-,ATSRAAGAYNSPLH
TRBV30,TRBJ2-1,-,AWSRSGSSYNEQF
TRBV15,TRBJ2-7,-,AVPAGSAREQY
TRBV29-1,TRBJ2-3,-,STRPLAGAQDTQY
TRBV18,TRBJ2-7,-,ASSGTDSNYEQY
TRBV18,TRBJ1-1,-,ASSSDRNTEAF
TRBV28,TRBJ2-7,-,ASSFWTSEQY